What follows describes a single T cell receptor (beta chain). The antigen remains unidentified. This sample was taken from a study of cytomegalovirus exposure and HLA in healthy donors. Study outcomes and limitations: There were 164 TCR beta chains listed as cytomegalovirus-associated. Among the CMV-associated chains, three were confirmed in vitro as specific for CMV antigens.

Germline loops: CDR1 GTSNPN, CDR2 SVGIG (reference sequence). The CDR3 is made up of 11 amino acids. The V gene end was trimmed by 8 bases and the J gene end by 7 bases; junction bases not matched to a gene: 6. In the PCR, 60 Vbeta and 13 Jbeta primers were used. The table came from immunoSEQ multiplex PCR; TCRdb's copy has only in-frame clones and leaves some out. The sample holds over 65,000 clones, 70% to 90% seen once. The chain combines TRBV30 with TRBJ2-7; 9 bases align to TRBD1. This TCR derives from a woman in her twenties or thirties in good health and CMV-seronegative. Sequencing was done on a sample of PBMCs. CDR3 DNA: TGTGCCCAGGACAGGGGAGGAGAGCAGTACTTC. Protein product: CAQDRGGEQYF.